These T cell receptor beta chains were read from a single sample in a study of PD-L1 blockade in urothelial cancer. Profiled with immunoSEQ multiplex PCR; TCRdb holds only in-frame clones, not every one. The sample has 35,000 to 55,000 clones; roughly 82% are singletons. This material consisted of PBMCs, taken around atezolizumab (anti-PD-L1) treatment. All receptors come from a man between 60 and 70 years old with urothelial cancer. CDR3s include the opening cysteine and the closing phenylalanine or tryptophan. A D gene is named only where the DNA matches it firmly. Expanded clones are given a class, and other clones once, few, many or no size at all.

J,D,V,size,DNA,CDR3
TRBJ1-5,-,TRBV5-6,-,TGTGCCAGCAGCTTGGGTACTCAGGGGAATCTAAGAAATCAGCCCCAGCATTTT,CASSLGTQGNLRNQPQHF
TRBJ2-7,TRBD2,TRBV11-2,-,TGTGCCAGCAGCAATAGCGGGGGGGCTTCCTACGAGCAGTACTTC,CASSNSGGASYEQYF
TRBJ2-2,TRBD1,TRBV6-5,-,TGTGCCAGCAGTTCTCGCCGACAGGGTACCGGGGAGCTGTTTTTT,CASSSRRQGTGELFF
TRBJ1-2,-,TRBV19,-,TGTGCCAGTAGCCGCGGCAGGGATGGGAACTATGGCTACACCTTC,CASSRGRDGNYGYTF
TRBJ1-2,TRBD1,TRBV19,-,TGTGCCAGTAGTGGCCCGGGACAGGGACTAATTAACTATGGCTACACCTTC,CASSGPGQGLINYGYTF
TRBJ1-1,TRBD1,TRBV10-1,-,TGCGCCAGCGCAGGACAGGGAGCCACTGAAGCTTTCTTT,CASAGQGATEAFF
TRBJ1-3,-,TRBV7-2,-,TGTGCCAGCAGCCCGGCGGGGGGCTGGAACACCATATATTTT,CASSPAGGWNTIYF
TRBJ2-2,TRBD1,TRBV5-1,-,TGCGCCAGCAGGCCTCCGGGACAGGGGGCCGGGGAGCTGTTTTTT,CASRPPGQGAGELFF
TRBJ2-7,TRBD1,TRBV9,-,TGTGCCAGCAGCGTAGGGGACAGCGTCCACTACGAGCAGTACTTC,CASSVGDSVHYEQYF
TRBJ2-1,-,TRBV6-4,-,TGTGCCAGCAGCCGCGAGGGGGGGGAATACAATGAGCAGTTCTTC,CASSREGGEYNEQFF
TRBJ1-1,-,TRBV7-9,-,TGTGCCAGCAGCTCGACAGTGTCCTACCCCTCTACTGAAGCTTTCTTT,CASSSTVSYPSTEAFF
TRBJ1-6,TRBD1,TRBV5-1,once,TGCGCCAGCAGTAGGACGACAGGGTTTATCTCACCCCTCCACTTT,CASSRTTGFISPLHF
TRBJ2-7,TRBD1,TRBV27,-,TGTGCCAGCAGTCCGCTTTTGACAGGGGGCTACGAGCAGTACTTC,CASSPLLTGGYEQYF
TRBJ2-3,TRBD2,TRBV6-5,-,TGTGCCAGCAGTCCTAGCGGGAGCACAGATACGCAGTATTTT,CASSPSGSTDTQYF
TRBJ2-7,TRBD1,TRBV9,-,TGTGCCAGCGGAGGACAGGGGATCGGGGAGCAGTACTTC,CASGGQGIGEQYF
TRBJ1-2,-,TRBV18,-,TGTGCCAGCTCGCCCGGGACACCTAACTATGGCTACACCTTC,CASSPGTPNYGYTF